The present TCR beta chain was sequenced within a study of OX40 agonist ivuxolimab in advanced cancers. TCRdb's table, derived via immunoSEQ multiplex PCR, lists solely in-frame clones and lacks some. The sample has approximately 100,000 clones, around 91% seen once. This clone was seen a single time. What it binds is not known. General observations from the study: Researchers did not determine the expanded peripheral T cells' antigen specificity. Among the lowest peripheral clonal expansion occurred in 0.1-3.0 mg/kg partial responders. Averaged across samples, CD8+ T cells carried more expanded clones than CD4+ did.

The CDR3 is 14 residues long. In germline, CDR1 is SEHNR, CDR2 FQNEAQ (reference sequence). V lost 3 bases and J lost 8; bases outside the gene matches: 6. The rearrangement links TRBV7-9 to TRBJ2-1; 8 bases are a match to TRBD1. The specimen comprised CD4+ or CD8+ T cells sorted from blood, sampled in a trial of the OX40 agonist ivuxolimab. The sequence derives from an adult with an advanced solid tumor such as melanoma, head and neck, liver or kidney cancer. The CDR3 coding sequence is TGTGCCAGCAGCTTGCAGGGGGCGAGCGATGAGCAGTTCTTC. Encoded protein: CASSLQGASDEQFF.